The 10 T cell receptor beta chains given below trace back to one sample, sequenced in a study of T cells in Graves' hyperthyroidism and ophthalmopathy. Researchers amplified the TCR beta CDR3 regions from RNA transcripts. With the HTBI primer set, the TCR CDR3 went through a first round of RT-PCR. MiXCR was run by TCRdb on the multiplex PCR reads, yielding one entry per CDR3 protein. The table records 500,000 to 650,000 distinct CDR3 sequences, 46% of them present only once. The specimen was peripheral blood or thyroid tissue (not recorded which). These receptors originate from an adult woman with Graves' disease, either hyperthyroidism or ophthalmopathy (not recorded which).

The chain couples TRBV20-1 to TRBJ2-7, with TRBD2 matching 7 bases. The V gene's germline CDR1 is DFQATT and CDR2 SNEGSKA (reference sequence). The CDR3 totals 14 residues. The V segment lost 6 bases and the J segment 2 bases; nucleotides outside the gene matches: 10. The chain's CDR3 is CSAFDRGRTYEQYF. As DNA, the CDR3 is TGCAGTGCCTTCGACCGCGGGAGAACCTACGAGCAGTACTTC.

This clonotype was counted many times. This sequence joins TRBV7-8 and TRBJ1-3, with no clear D. The CDR3 is made up of 15 amino acids. The germline V and J ends were trimmed by 6 bases and 2 bases, with 14 bases remaining between them. Germline CDR1 reads SGHVS; CDR2 reads FQNEAQ. CDR3 protein: CASRLDVLAGNTIYF. In DNA form, the CDR3 reads TGTGCCAGCAGACTTGACGTTTTAGCTGGAAACACCATATATTTT.

This clonotype was recorded at least ten times. The rearrangement joins TRBV12-3 or TRBV12-4 to TRBJ2-5; D is unresolved. Trimming pared 6 bases from V and 3 bases from J, leaving 20 bases between. The CDR3 consists of 16 residues. The CDR3 nucleotides read TGTGCCAGCAGATCACCAGCCAACTCTAGGGAAGAGACCCAGTACTTC. As protein: CASRSPANSREETQYF.

The V gene is TRBV2, the J gene TRBJ1-2; D gene unclear. V was cut by 5 bases and J by 4 bases, with 11 bases left in between. This CDR3 has 13 residues. The germline V gene encodes CDR1 SNHLY and CDR2 FYNNEI. The CDR3 nucleotides are TGTGCCAGCAGTCTATCCGGAGCCTATGGCTACACCTTC. Translated: CASSLSGAYGYTF.

This clonotype was seen a few times. V usage is TRBV11-3 and J usage is TRBJ1-2; D might be TRBD1 (5 bases). With 5 bases removed from V and 5 bases from J, the gap between germline ends came to 30 bases. Per germline, CDR1 SGHNT and CDR2 YENEEA. The CDR3 consists of 19 residues. In nucleotides, the CDR3 is TGTGCCAGCAGCCAAAGGGGCCCATCCTCTACCCCGACCCAATATGGCTACACCTTC. Amino acid sequence: CASSQRGPSSTPTQYGYTF.

Many counts were recorded for this clonotype. The genes are TRBV5-5 and TRBJ2-7; 7 nucleotides line up with TRBD2. This CDR3 comprises 15 residues. The germline V gene has CDR1 SGHKS and CDR2 YYEKEE (reference sequence). The junction had 9 bases not matched to a gene; V was cut back by 3 bases and J by 3 bases. The CDR3 nucleotides are TGTGCCAGCAGCTCCCCAGGCAAGCGGGGCTACGAGCAGTACTTC. It is translated as CASSSPGKRGYEQYF.

The J gene is TRBJ2-3, the V gene TRBV29-1, with D perhaps assigned TRBD1 or TRBD2 (5 bases each). Trimming stripped 4 bases from V and 4 bases from J, with 15 bases between. This CDR3 has 14 residues. Germline V lookup: CDR1 SQVTM, CDR2 ANQGSEA. The CDR3 nucleotides read TGCAGCGTTGGGTCCGGGGCTCCGGCAGATACGCAGTATTTT. Translation gives CSVGSGAPADTQYF.

This clonotype was seen a single time. In DNA, the CDR3 is TGTGCCAGCCAGGGACAGGATTATAATTCACCCCAGCATTTT. It specifies CASQGQDYNSPQHF. This chain connects TRBV7-2 to TRBJ1-5, with TRBD1 matching 8 bases. Looked up from germline, CDR1 is SGHTA and CDR2 is FQGNSA. The CDR3 loop spans 14 amino acids. V was pared by 8 bases and J by 10 bases, with 13 bases of the junction left unmatched.

The V call is TRBV6-1, the J call TRBJ1-3, with D possibly being TRBD1 (5 bases). CDR1 and CDR2 from the germline V gene are MNHNS and SASEGT. This CDR3 is built from 13 residues. The V gene lost 6 bases and the J gene lost 8 bases, with 14 bases spanning the gap. CDR3 sequence reads: CASRPTVRDTIYF. The CDR3 nucleotides are TGTGCCAGCAGACCGACAGTCCGAGACACCATATATTTT.

The chain combines TRBV15 with TRBJ2-7; maybe TRBD1 (6 bases). The CDR3 contains 15 residues. From germline, CDR1 is LNHNV and CDR2 YYDKDF (reference sequence). V was clipped by 2 bases and J by 2 bases, with 13 bases between them. The CDR3, as DNA: TGTGCCACCAGCAGATCCAACAGGGTCACCTACGAGCAGTACTTC. The encoded protein is CATSRSNRVTYEQYF.